One sample yielded the 26 T cell receptor beta chains listed below, sequenced in a study of cytomegalovirus exposure and HLA in healthy donors. PCR employed 60 Vbeta and 13 Jbeta primers. Libraries were prepared by immunoSEQ multiplex PCR; TCRdb keeps only in-frame clonotypes and omits some of them. The table records roughly 300,000 clones, roughly 89% of them present only once. The material sequenced was PBMCs. These receptors came from a man between 35 and 55 years old in good health and CMV-seropositive.

The genes are TRBV6-1 and TRBJ2-7, with 8 bases matching TRBD1. Losses at the gene ends were 0 bases for V and 4 bases for J; bases not matched to a gene: 5. The length of the CDR3 is 15 residues. Germline V CDR1 and CDR2: MNHNS, SASEGT. The CDR3 loop reads CASSEATGAPYEQYF. In DNA, the CDR3 is TGTGCCAGCAGTGAAGCGACAGGGGCTCCATACGAGCAGTACTTC.

The rearrangement uses TRBV27 and TRBJ2-7; 8 positions match TRBD2. The germline CDR1 and CDR2 sequences are MNHEY and SMNVEV (reference sequence). V dropped 4 bases and J dropped 3; count of bases not matched to a gene: 14. The CDR3 length is 17 residues. This chain's CDR3 is CASSSHTSTSAIYEQYF. The CDR3 nucleotides read TGTGCCAGCAGTTCTCACACTTCGACTAGCGCCATCTACGAGCAGTACTTC.

This chain connects TRBV4-2 to TRBJ1-3; tentatively, D is TRBD1 (5 bases). The CDR3 runs to 15 residues. The V end lost 4 bases, the J end lost 2 bases, and 12 bases lay between the germline ends. Germline values: CDR1 LGHNA, CDR2 YNFKEQ. The CDR3 DNA follows: TGTGCCAGCAGCCGGCCCGGGGGGACTGGAAACACCATATATTTT. Its protein product is CASSRPGGTGNTIYF.

The chain combines TRBV7-8 with TRBJ2-2, with 8 bases that match TRBD1. The CDR3 consists of 20 residues. V gave up 0 bases and J gave up 3 bases; unmatched junction bases: 15. The V gene's germline CDR1 is SGHVS and CDR2 FQNEAQ. The CDR3 region has the DNA TGTGCCAGCAGCTTAGCGTCTGGGGTACAGGGGGTGCTGGACACCGGGGAGCTGTTTTTT. Translation: CASSLASGVQGVLDTGELFF.

V gene TRBV6-6 combines with J gene TRBJ2-1; 9 positions match TRBD2. Per germline, CDR1 MNHNY and CDR2 SVGAGI (reference sequence). J was trimmed by 0 bases and V by 6 bases; bases with no gene match: 6. The CDR3 is made up of 16 amino acids. Here the CDR3 reads CASRGRSGSSYNEQFF. The CDR3 DNA reads as TGTGCCAGCAGGGGGCGTAGCGGGAGCTCCTACAATGAGCAGTTCTTC.

V is TRBV5-4 and J is TRBJ2-6; 7 nucleotides line up with TRBD2. The CDR3 runs 16 residues. Germline values: CDR1 SGHNT, CDR2 YYREEE (reference sequence). V lost 0 bases and J lost 0; bases outside the gene matches: 0. CDR3 DNA: TGTGCCAGCAGCTTGGGGGGGGGCTCTGGGGCCAACGTCCTGACTTTC. It yields the protein CASSLGGGSGANVLTF. Combining the CDR3 with reference TRBV5-4 and TRBJ2-6 gives the whole variable domain ETGVTQSPTHLIKTRGQQVTLRCSSQSGHNTVSWYQQALGQGPQFIFQYYREEENGRGNFPPRFSGLQFPNYSSELNVNALELDDSALYLCASSLGGGSGANVLTFGAGSRLTVL.

V and J are TRBV5-1 and TRBJ2-2; 9 bases are a match to TRBD2. Per the germline V gene, CDR1 is SGHRS and CDR2 is YFSETQ. V was pared by 1 base and J by 6 bases, with 7 bases of the junction left unmatched. The CDR3 loop spans 16 amino acids. CDR3 amino acids: CASSLFAGGLAGELFF. DNA for the CDR3: TGCGCCAGCAGCTTGTTCGCGGGAGGGCTGGCCGGGGAGCTGTTTTTT.

The gene calls are TRBV29-1 and TRBJ2-1, with D unclear. Trimming shortened V by 7 bases and J by 3 bases, and 10 bases separated the two germline ends. CDR1 and CDR2 (germline): SQVTM, ANQGSEA. The CDR3 spans 12 residues. The CDR3 bases are TGCAGCGACGCCCGGGTCTACAATGAGCAGTTCTTC. It specifies CSDARVYNEQFF.

The chain uses TRBV13 and TRBJ2-3, with 8 nucleotides matching TRBD2. V shed 3 bases, J shed 10 bases, and the junction held 9 bases outside the gene matches. The germline V gene has CDR1 PRHDT and CDR2 FYEKMQ (reference sequence). The CDR3 spans 14 residues. In nucleotides, the CDR3 is TGTGCCAGCAGCTTGGGGACTAGTAGAGTTTCGCAGTATTTT. Encoded protein: CASSLGTSRVSQYF.

The DNA of the CDR3 is TGTGCCAGCAGTGAAGCTCTCCCTTTAGACACCGGGGAGCTGTTTTTT. Its translation is CASSEALPLDTGELFF. The rearrangement links TRBV6-1 to TRBJ2-2; D gene ambiguous. Looked up from germline, CDR1 is MNHNS and CDR2 is SASEGT. Trimming took 0 bases from V and 3 from J, leaving 11 bases between them. There are 16 residues in the CDR3.

The rearrangement links TRBV4-3 to TRBJ2-7, with 7 bases lining up with TRBD1. CDR1 and CDR2 from the germline V gene are LGHNA and YSLEER. This CDR3 spans 15 amino acids. The J segment lost 4 bases and the V segment lost 0 bases, leaving 6 bases of the junction unmatched. The CDR3 nucleotides read TGCGCCAGCAGCCAAGAGGGCAGGGGGTTGTACGAGCAGTACTTC. Translating it yields CASSQEGRGLYEQYF.

The rearrangement joins TRBV7-9 to TRBJ2-7; 13 nucleotides align to TRBD2. The CDR3 sequence is 16 residues long. Germline CDR1 and CDR2: SEHNR and FQNEAQ (reference sequence). Trimming took 5 bases from V and 0 from J; bases not matched to a gene: 4. In DNA form, the CDR3 reads TGTGCCAGCAGCCCCGGGACTAGCGGGATCTCCTACGAGCAGTACTTC. Its protein product is CASSPGTSGISYEQYF.

CDR3: CASSHNRAEQYF. The CDR3 DNA is TGTGCCAGCAGTCACAACAGGGCCGAGCAGTACTTC. The rearrangement links TRBV5-5 to TRBJ2-7; tentative D call: TRBD1 (6 bases). The germline CDR1 and CDR2 sequences are SGHKS and YYEKEE (reference sequence). CDR3 length equals 12 residues. The V end lost 5 bases, the J end lost 6 bases, and 12 bases lay between the germline ends.

The chain combines TRBV7-8 with TRBJ2-7; 9 nucleotides line up with TRBD1. The V gene's germline CDR1 is SGHVS and CDR2 FQNEAQ. The CDR3 is made up of 15 amino acids. The J segment lost 6 bases and the V segment lost 5 bases, leaving 11 bases of the junction unmatched. The CDR3 DNA reads as TGTGCCAGCAGCGGGCCGGGACAGGGTGCAGCCGAGCAGTACTTC. As protein: CASSGPGQGAAEQYF.

This clone was observed a single time. The chain uses TRBV2 and TRBJ2-3; 9 bases align to TRBD1. The V segment lost 1 base and the J segment 3 bases; nucleotides outside the gene matches: 2. In germline, CDR1 is SNHLY, CDR2 FYNNEI. The length of the CDR3 is 15 residues. The CDR3 reads CASSEGTGVTDTQYF. CDR3 nucleotide sequence: TGTGCCAGCAGTGAAGGGACAGGGGTTACAGATACGCAGTATTTT.

The table lists this clone with a few counts. The chain joins TRBV19 to TRBJ2-6, with no clear D. This CDR3 has 14 residues. CDR1 LNHDA and CDR2 SQIVND come from the germline V gene (reference sequence). Trimming removed 5 bases from V and 0 bases from J, with 5 bases in between. For the CDR3, the DNA is TGTGCCAGTAGTTCGTACTCTGGGGCCAACGTCCTGACTTTC. This sequence encodes CASSSYSGANVLTF.

The V call is TRBV5-4, the J call TRBJ2-3, with a tentative D call TRBD2 (6 bases). The V end was cut by 0 bases, the J end by 0 bases, with 14 bases between. The CDR3 totals 17 residues. CDR1 and CDR2 from the germline V gene are SGHNT and YYREEE (reference sequence). CDR3 bases: TGTGCCAGCAGCTTGGAGGCTAGCGTCTCTAGCACAGATACGCAGTATTTT. Encoded protein: CASSLEASVSSTDTQYF.

Of note for this clone: A junction end diverges from the germline sequence, so it may reflect a read error. The genes are TRBV5-4 and TRBJ1-1; perhaps TRBD1 as D (6 bases). The CDR3 extends over 12 amino acids. The germline V gene encodes CDR1 SGHNT and CDR2 YYREEE (reference sequence). This CDR3 reads CAGRVGHSEAFF. CDR3 in DNA: TGTGCCGGCAGGGTGGGACATAGTGAAGCTTTCTTT.

This clone was seen a few times. The chain carries TRBV6-1 and TRBJ2-7, with 9 bases matching TRBD1. Germline values: CDR1 MNHNS, CDR2 SASEGT. This CDR3 contains 15 residues. With 4 bases clipped from V and 3 bases from J, the junction kept 7 bases outside the gene matches. This CDR3 reads CASSARTGAYYEQYF. The CDR3 DNA reads as TGTGCCAGCAGTGCCCGGACAGGGGCCTACTACGAGCAGTACTTC.

The chain uses TRBV7-9 and TRBJ2-1; D is ambiguous. Germline V lookup: CDR1 SEHNR, CDR2 FQNEAQ (reference sequence). Trimming removed 1 base at V and 6 bases at J, with 13 bases between. This CDR3 is built from 15 residues. CDR3 amino acids: CASSLGSGRINEQFF. CDR3 DNA: TGTGCCAGCAGCTTAGGGTCCGGTAGAATCAATGAGCAGTTCTTC.

V gene TRBV19 combines with J gene TRBJ1-5; 8 nucleotides line up with TRBD1. With V trimmed by 5 bases and J by 0 bases, 6 bases remained unmatched. Germline CDR1 reads LNHDA; CDR2 reads SQIVND (reference sequence). The CDR3 contains 16 residues. As DNA, the CDR3 is TGTGCCAGTAGTGTGCAGGGGGCGCTTAGCAATCAGCCCCAGCATTTT. Its translation is CASSVQGALSNQPQHF.

This clone was detected once. The rearrangement links TRBV10-3 to TRBJ2-5; D not certain. This CDR3 spans 13 amino acids. The germline V gene encodes CDR1 ENHRY and CDR2 SYGVKD. V lost 7 bases, J lost 0 bases, and 9 bases lay in between. Here the CDR3 reads CAINAGYQETQYF. DNA of the CDR3: TGTGCCATCAACGCAGGTTACCAAGAGACCCAGTACTTC.

This clone has a handful of counts. This sequence joins TRBV5-4 and TRBJ1-1; 9 bases line up with TRBD1. Germline V gene lookup returns CDR1 SGHNT and CDR2 YYREEE (reference sequence). The V and J ends lost 2 bases and 4 bases, in that order; junction bases with no gene match: 3. This CDR3 spans 14 amino acids. CDR3 coding DNA: TGTGCCAGCAGCTTACAGGGGGCCCTCACTGAAGCTTTCTTT. Its translation is CASSLQGALTEAFF.

The V call is TRBV6-5, the J call TRBJ2-7, with 7 nucleotides matching TRBD1. CDR3 length equals 15 residues. The V gene's germline CDR1 is MNHEY and CDR2 SVGAGI. Trimming removed 6 bases from V and 3 bases from J; junction bases left unmatched: 11. CDR3: CASSSKGQTIYEQYF. DNA for the CDR3: TGTGCCAGCAGCAGCAAGGGACAGACAATCTACGAGCAGTACTTC.

The chain uses TRBV19 and TRBJ2-2, with 14 bases aligning to TRBD2. Germline lookup yields CDR1 LNHDA and CDR2 SQIVND (reference sequence). The CDR3 sequence is 19 residues long. V was clipped by 4 bases and J by 4 bases; unmatched bases: 11. CDR3 in amino acids: CASSNHGTSGSLGTGELFF. In DNA, the CDR3 is TGTGCCAGTAGTAATCACGGGACTAGCGGGAGTCTGGGCACCGGGGAGCTGTTTTTT.

The rearrangement uses TRBV9 and TRBJ1-4; 8 bases align to TRBD1. Germline trimming cut 4 bases from V and 7 bases from J; bases unmatched to any gene: 6. The germline V gene encodes CDR1 SGDLS and CDR2 YYNGEE. The length of the CDR3 is 14 residues. CDR3 in amino acids: CASSTRTGTEKLFF. CDR3 sequence (DNA): TGTGCCAGCAGCACCCGGACAGGGACTGAAAAACTGTTTTTT.